By frequency, the clone carrying this TCR beta chain is medium-sized (0.01 to 0.1%). Its antigen is unknown. Multiplex touch-down PCR amplified TRB using TRB-A and TRB-B pools in one tube. From the multiplex PCR reads, TCRdb lists one entry per CDR3 protein and no DNA. Its clone listing holds approximately 15,000 distinct CDR3 sequences. The CDR3 loop spans 13 amino acids. The germline V gene has CDR1 GTSNPN and CDR2 SVGIG (reference sequence). The data derive from a study of T cell clusters in autoimmune cytopenias. Findings and limits, study-wide: No experiment has yet validated the function of the T cell clusters defined in silico. The cluster-lack signature was not seen for secondary cytopenia versus chronic lymphocytic leukemia. TRB repertoire shifts in secondary cytopenia and chronic lymphocytic leukemia mostly reflected lymphoma, not autoimmunity.

Each sample's input was 250 ng genomic DNA, 30,000 to 45,000 genome equivalents. V and J are TRBV30 and TRBJ1-3; TCRdb indicates TRBD1, and absent DNA this call remains unverified. The specimen sequenced was peripheral blood. This receptor was identified in a human donor with an autoimmune cytopenia or autoimmune hepatitis (not recorded which). The CDR3 reads CAWSRDTGNTIYF. The whole variable domain, filled in from reference TRBV30 and TRBJ1-3, reads SQTIHQWPATLVQPVGSPLSLECTVEGTSNPNLYWYRQAAGRGLQLLFYSVGIGQISSEVPQNLSASRPQDRQFILSSKKLLLSDSGFYLCAWSRDTGNTIYFGEGSWLTVV.